This TCR beta chain is drawn from a study of blood T cell repertoires in COVID-19. The authors' processing: For nucleated cells, counts were estimated from reference gene primer amplification. This table comes from immunoSEQ multiplex PCR, and its TCRdb copy is limited to in-frame clones, with some not included. V, J and clone size reflect that table, while D and trimming were determined from the DNA. The sample shows a few hundred thousand clones, about four fifths of them seen only once. V was clipped by 5 bases and J by 8 bases; unmatched bases: 17. This CDR3 has 16 amino acids. Germline loops: CDR1 SGHNT, CDR2 YYREEE (reference sequence).

This clonotype was obtained from a man aged 30-40 years who had recovered from COVID-19. The sample comprised peripheral blood. The V gene is TRBV5-4, the J gene TRBJ2-3, with TRBD1 matching 7 bases. DNA for the CDR3: TGTGCCAGCAGAGACAAGCTTGTAACAGGGGCGGGTACGCAGTATTTT. It codes for CASRDKLVTGAGTQYF.